These 8 T cell receptor beta chains came from one sample sequenced in a study of blood T cell repertoires in COVID-19. Sequencing was performed with immunoSEQ multiplex PCR; in TCRdb, only in-frame clones are kept and a portion is missing. The sample contains approximately 70,000 clones, roughly 87% of which appear only once. Source material: peripheral blood. These receptors were obtained from a woman aged 50 to 65 with acute or convalescent COVID-19.

Here the CDR3 reads CASSERRGGETQYF. The CDR3 DNA follows: TGTGCCAGCAGTGAACGCAGGGGAGGGGAGACCCAGTACTTC. The chain has TRBV6-1 and TRBJ2-5; TRBD2 might be the D (7 bases). The CDR3 is made up of 14 amino acids. Trimming left V 2 bases short and J 5 bases short, with 12 bases between. Germline CDR1 and CDR2: MNHNS and SASEGT.

This chain connects TRBV7-3 to TRBJ2-3; 10 nucleotides line up with TRBD2. V lost 7 bases, J lost 2 bases, and 9 bases stayed unmatched. This CDR3 contains 16 residues. Germline V lookup: CDR1 SGHTA, CDR2 FQGTGA. CDR3 loop: CASTGGTSEDTDTQYF. The CDR3 region has the DNA TGTGCCAGCACGGGCGGGACTAGCGAGGACACAGATACGCAGTATTTT.

This chain links TRBV5-1 with TRBJ1-4; 8 bases fit TRBD1. Per the germline V gene, CDR1 is SGHRS and CDR2 is YFSETQ. This CDR3 has 14 residues. V lost 1 base to trimming and J lost 7 bases; unmatched junction nucleotides: 3. In DNA form, the CDR3 reads TGCGCCAGCAGCTTGTCAACAGGGGGTGAAAAACTGTTTTTT. Its protein is CASSLSTGGEKLFF.

The J gene is TRBJ2-1, the V gene TRBV6-6, with D perhaps matching TRBD2 (5 bases). Trimming shortened V by 5 bases and J by 0 bases, and 11 bases separated the two germline ends. Germline V gene sequence: CDR1 MNHNY, CDR2 SVGAGI (reference sequence). The CDR3 has 15 amino acids. DNA of the CDR3: TGTGCCAGCAGTGGAGGACTGGGCTCCTACAATGAGCAGTTCTTC. The encoded protein is CASSGGLGSYNEQFF.

V is TRBV6-2 or TRBV6-3 and J is TRBJ1-3; D gene uncertain. Trimming shortened V by 0 bases and J by 0 bases, and 18 bases separated the two germline ends. The CDR3 has 19 residues. Germline CDR1 is MNHEY and CDR2 is SVGEGT. CDR3 coding DNA: TGTGCCAGCAGTTACTCGGACTTAACGGTCATCCACTCTGGAAACACCATATATTTT. Protein sequence: CASSYSDLTVIHSGNTIYF.

CDR3 nucleotide sequence: TGTGCCTGGAGTTCGGACTCTAGAATAAATCAGCCCCAGCATTTT. Its protein is CAWSSDSRINQPQHF. The chain recombines TRBV30 with TRBJ1-5; no reliable D call. Germline CDR1 reads GTSNPN; CDR2 reads SVGIG (reference sequence). Trimming left V 2 bases short and J 4 bases short, with 15 bases between. The CDR3 is made up of 15 amino acids. The full variable domain, its missing parts supplied by reference TRBV30 and TRBJ1-5, is SQTIHQWPATLVQPVGSPLSLECTVEGTSNPNLYWYRQAAGRGLQLLFYSVGIGQISSEVPQNLSASRPQDRQFILSSKKLLLSDSGFYLCAWSSDSRINQPQHFGDGTRLSIL.

This rearrangement joins TRBV14 to TRBJ2-6; 13 positions match TRBD2. V lost 4 bases to trimming and J lost 3 bases; unmatched junction nucleotides: 6. Germline-derived CDR1 and CDR2 are SGHDN and FVKESK. This CDR3 is 18 amino acids long. In nucleotides, the CDR3 is TGTGCCAGCAGCCCCAGACTAGCGGGGGGTTTTGGGGCCAACGTCCTGACTTTC. It translates to CASSPRLAGGFGANVLTF.

CDR3 sequence (DNA): TGTGCCAGCAGTTACCCACAGCGGACGGCGTACTTC. Translating gives CASSYPQRTAYF. The chain carries TRBV6-2 or TRBV6-3 and TRBJ2-7; weak D call: TRBD2 (5 bases). This CDR3 is built from 12 residues. Germline-derived CDR1 and CDR2 are MNHEY and SVGEGT. The V gene lost 2 bases and the J gene lost 12 bases, with 14 bases spanning the gap.